Listed below are T cell receptor beta chains from one sample, sequenced in a study of regulatory T cells in long-lasting Graves disease. One entry per CDR3 protein results from TCRdb running MiXCR on the multiplex PCR reads. The sample gives 650,000 to 700,000 distinct CDR3 sequences, around 30% of which show up once; roughly 40% is in the top ten. Source: peripheral blood mononuclear cells (PBMCs), taken when the disease was refractory, from a patient treated with antithyroid drugs. The receptors were sampled from a female donor with Graves disease. CDR3s include the opening cysteine and the closing phenylalanine or tryptophan. D genes are given only for firm matches. Rows give clone size only sometimes, using once, few, many, or a class for an expanded clone.

J: TRBJ2-3
size: few
V: TRBV20-1
D: TRBD2
DNA: TGCAGTGCTAGCGGACTAGCGGGAGGGAGTACAGATACGCAGTATTTT
CDR3: CSASGLAGGSTDTQYF

J: TRBJ1-2
size: .
V: TRBV28
D: .
DNA: TGTGCCAGCAGTTTATTGAGGGGATCTTATGGCTACACCTTC
CDR3: CASSLLRGSYGYTF

J: TRBJ2-1
size: once
V: TRBV15
D: .
DNA: TGTGCCACCAGCAGACTAACATCGGCCTACAATGAGCAGTTCTTC
CDR3: CATSRLTSAYNEQFF

J: TRBJ2-7
size: .
V: TRBV6-2/TRBV6-3
D: TRBD1
DNA: TGTGCCAGCAGTTATAAGGACAGGACCTACGAGCAGTACTTC
CDR3: CASSYKDRTYEQYF

J: TRBJ2-1
size: .
V: TRBV7-9
D: TRBD2
DNA: TGTGCCAGCCTCTCCTTTAGCGGGCAGGATGAGCAGTTCTTC
CDR3: CASLSFSGQDEQFF

J: TRBJ2-7
size: .
V: TRBV5-1
D: .
DNA: TGCGCCAGCAGCTCGACGGCGGGACCCTCCTACGAGCAGTACTTC
CDR3: CASSSTAGPSYEQYF

J: TRBJ1-2
size: many
V: TRBV12-3/TRBV12-4
D: TRBD1
DNA: TGTGCCAGCAGTCCTCGGACAGGGATTATTGGCTACACCTTC
CDR3: CASSPRTGIIGYTF

J: TRBJ1-2
size: .
V: TRBV19
D: .
DNA: TGTGCCAGTAGTATCAGGGACAACTATGGCTACACCTTC
CDR3: CASSIRDNYGYTF

J: TRBJ1-5
size: once
V: TRBV7-9
D: TRBD1
DNA: TGTGCCAGCAGCACTGCCGGGACAGGGGGAGATCAGCCCCAGCATTTT
CDR3: CASSTAGTGGDQPQHF

J: TRBJ1-1
size: .
V: TRBV18
D: TRBD1
DNA: TGTGCCAGCCATCTCGGACAGGGGAACACTGAAGCTTTCTTT
CDR3: CASHLGQGNTEAFF

J: TRBJ1-2
size: .
V: TRBV7-9
D: .
DNA: TGTGCCAGCAGCTTCGTGGGGGGCGCTAACTATGGCTACACCTTC
CDR3: CASSFVGGANYGYTF

J: TRBJ1-6
size: .
V: TRBV6-5
D: .
DNA: TGTGCCAGCAGTTACTCGGCGGATGGGAGTTATAATTCACCCCTCCACTTT
CDR3: CASSYSADGSYNSPLHF

J: TRBJ1-1
size: .
V: TRBV3-1
D: .
DNA: TGTGCCAGCAGCCCACTCGACAGGACCGAAGCTTTCTTT
CDR3: CASSPLDRTEAFF

J: TRBJ1-1
size: few
V: TRBV9
D: .
DNA: TGTGCCAGCAGCCCATTGGGGGGGCAGGGATCGGACACTGAAGCTTTCTTT
CDR3: CASSPLGGQGSDTEAFF

J: TRBJ1-6
size: .
V: TRBV25-1
D: TRBD1
DNA: TGTGCCAGCAGGGACAGGGGGGTCCCTAATAATTCACCCCTCCACTTT
CDR3: CASRDRGVPNNSPLHF

J: TRBJ1-2
size: .
V: TRBV6-1
D: .
DNA: TGTGCCAGCAGTGAATGGCTGGCCCGTTTGGGCTACACCTTC
CDR3: CASSEWLARLGYTF

J: TRBJ2-7
size: .
V: TRBV5-5
D: .
DNA: TGTGCCAGCACACGGGACGCGAGCTCCTACGAGCAGTACTTC
CDR3: CASTRDASSYEQYF

J: TRBJ2-7
size: .
V: TRBV9
D: TRBD1
DNA: TGTGCCAGCAGCTCGAGACAGGGACAGGGAAGGGACGAGCAGTACTTC
CDR3: CASSSRQGQGRDEQYF

J: TRBJ2-2
size: .
V: TRBV7-3
D: TRBD1
DNA: TGTGCCAGCAGCCCGACAGGGGGCAACGGGGAGCTGTTTTTT
CDR3: CASSPTGGNGELFF

J: TRBJ2-5
size: many
V: TRBV3-1
D: .
DNA: TGTGCCAGCAGCCAGATGGGGGCGAGGCAAGAGACCCAGTACTTC
CDR3: CASSQMGARQETQYF

J: TRBJ2-5
size: many
V: TRBV12-3/TRBV12-4
D: TRBD2
DNA: TGTGCCAGCAGTTTATTTACTAGCGGACAAGAGACCCAGTACTTC
CDR3: CASSLFTSGQETQYF

J: TRBJ1-5
size: few
V: TRBV6-1
D: TRBD1
DNA: TGTGCCAGCAGAAGATCGACAGGGACGGATCAGCCCCAGCATTTT
CDR3: CASRRSTGTDQPQHF

J: TRBJ1-2
size: few
V: TRBV3-1
D: TRBD1
DNA: TGTGCCAGCAGCCCTCAGGGGGGGACTCCGTCTAACTATGGCTACACCTTC
CDR3: CASSPQGGTPSNYGYTF

J: TRBJ1-1
size: many
V: TRBV9
D: .
DNA: TGTGCCAGCAGGGGACAGAACACTGAAGCTTTCTTT
CDR3: CASRGQNTEAFF

J: TRBJ2-1
size: .
V: TRBV3-1
D: .
DNA: TGTGCCAGCAGCCAAGAGGTGCCTTTCGGCTATGAGCAGTTCTTC
CDR3: CASSQEVPFGYEQFF

J: TRBJ1-4
size: .
V: TRBV27
D: .
DNA: TGTGCCAGCAAAGTCGACTACTTTCTGGGTGAAAAACTGTTTTTT
CDR3: CASKVDYFLGEKLFF

J: TRBJ1-2
size: many
V: TRBV27
D: .
DNA: TGTGCCAGCAGTTTAGGGACACGAGGCTATGGCTACACCTTC
CDR3: CASSLGTRGYGYTF

J: TRBJ1-2
size: .
V: TRBV9
D: .
DNA: TGTGCCAGCAGCGTAGGGCACAGCGGATCGGGTGGCTACACCTTC
CDR3: CASSVGHSGSGGYTF

J: TRBJ1-3
size: .
V: TRBV7-9
D: .
DNA: TGTGCCAGCAGTCCACTCTCTGGAAACACCATATATTTT
CDR3: CASSPLSGNTIYF

J: TRBJ2-3
size: .
V: TRBV12-3/TRBV12-4
D: .
DNA: TGTGCCAGCAGGGGGACAGATACGCAGTATTTT
CDR3: CASRGTDTQYF